This T cell receptor beta chain came from a study of naive and memory T cell subsets. The CDR3 spans 15 residues. The germline CDR1 and CDR2 sequences are MDHEN and SYDVKM. The V gene end was trimmed by 7 bases and the J gene end by 5 bases; junction bases not matched to a gene: 9. The beta constant-region primer was an equimolar mix of two oligonucleotides covering TRBC1 and TRBC2. Four rounds of PCR amplified the ligated cDNA using nested alpha and beta constant-region primers plus SP2. Ligation attached a single-stranded oligonucleotide with a 12-nucleotide UMI and the SP2 primer to the cDNA 3' end. Each CDR3 protein is one row after TCRdb ran MiXCR on the UMI-ligation and nested PCR reads. In the table there are over 100,000 distinct CDR3 sequences, 35% to 45% of which are singletons. This clonotype was counted a few times. Its antigen is undetermined. Findings and limits, study-wide: Naive and memory subsets had different power law exponents for TCR abundance. Activation and differentiation may alter RNA-based TCR counts.

The rearrangement uses TRBV28 and TRBJ2-2; 8 bases map to TRBD2. The specimen sequenced was central memory CD4+ T cells from blood. This TCR was recovered from a human donor in good health. The CDR3: CASTPGGAGTGELFF. The CDR3 DNA is TGTGCCAGCACCCCGGGGGGGGCAGGGACCGGGGAGCTGTTTTTT.